This TCR beta chain comes out of a study of cytomegalovirus exposure and HLA in healthy donors. Germline values: CDR1 SGHRS, CDR2 YFSETQ. Trimming took off 2 bases at V and 0 bases at J, with 9 bases between the two ends. The CDR3 extends over 15 amino acids. This PCR relied on a set of 60 Vbeta primers and 13 Jbeta primers. TCRdb's copy holds only in-frame clones and misses some; the assay was immunoSEQ multiplex PCR. The sample includes around 160,000 clones. These donors counted as nominally healthy when sampled, but unrecorded immune exposures were likely. This receptor was taken from a woman in her fifties or sixties in good health and CMV-seronegative. The chain couples TRBV5-1 to TRBJ2-1, with D hard to call. The sample comprised PBMCs. The CDR3 DNA reads TGCGCCAGCAGCTTCGTTATCAGCTCCTACAATGAGCAGTTCTTC. Protein: CASSFVISSYNEQFF.